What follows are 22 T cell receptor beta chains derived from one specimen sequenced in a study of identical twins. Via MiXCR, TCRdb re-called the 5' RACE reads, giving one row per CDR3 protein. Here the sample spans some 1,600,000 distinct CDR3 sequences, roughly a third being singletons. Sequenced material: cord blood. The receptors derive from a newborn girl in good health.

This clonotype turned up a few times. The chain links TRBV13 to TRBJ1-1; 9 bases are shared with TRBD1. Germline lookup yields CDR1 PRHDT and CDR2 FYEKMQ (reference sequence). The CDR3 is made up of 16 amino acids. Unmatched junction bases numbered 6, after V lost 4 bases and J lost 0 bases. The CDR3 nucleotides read TGTGCCAGCAGCTCCGACAGGGGGATAATGAACACTGAAGCTTTCTTT. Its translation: CASSSDRGIMNTEAFF.

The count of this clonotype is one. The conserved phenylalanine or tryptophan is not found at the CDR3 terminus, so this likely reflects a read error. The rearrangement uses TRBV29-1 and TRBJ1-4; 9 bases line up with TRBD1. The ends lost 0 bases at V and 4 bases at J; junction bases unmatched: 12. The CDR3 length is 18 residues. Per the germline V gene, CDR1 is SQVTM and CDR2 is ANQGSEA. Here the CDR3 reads CSVEEIDPTGGHNEKLFI. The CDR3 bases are TGCAGCGTTGAAGAAATCGACCCCACAGGGGGCCATAATGAAAAACTGTTTATT.

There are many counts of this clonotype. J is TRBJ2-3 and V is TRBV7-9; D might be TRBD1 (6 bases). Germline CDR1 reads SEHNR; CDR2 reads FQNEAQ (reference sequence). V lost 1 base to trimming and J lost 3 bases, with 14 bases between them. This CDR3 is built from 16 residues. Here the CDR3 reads CASSLGRRGSTDTQYF. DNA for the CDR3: TGTGCCAGCAGCTTAGGACGAAGGGGGTCGACAGATACGCAGTATTTT.

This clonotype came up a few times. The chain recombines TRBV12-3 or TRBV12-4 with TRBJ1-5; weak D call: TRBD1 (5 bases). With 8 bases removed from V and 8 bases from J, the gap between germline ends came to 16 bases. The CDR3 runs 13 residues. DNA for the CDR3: TGTGCCAGCGGATTGGGGGGTAAGGAGCCCCAGCATTTT. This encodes CASGLGGKEPQHF.

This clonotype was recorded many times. Written as DNA, the CDR3 is TGCAGCGCACAAGGGGCGGATAACTATGGCTACACCTTC. As protein: CSAQGADNYGYTF. The V call is TRBV29-1, the J call TRBJ1-2; tentatively, D is TRBD1 (5 bases). Trimming shortened V by 7 bases and J by 1 base, and 13 bases separated the two germline ends. Germline CDR1 is SQVTM and CDR2 is ANQGSEA. This CDR3 is built from 13 residues.

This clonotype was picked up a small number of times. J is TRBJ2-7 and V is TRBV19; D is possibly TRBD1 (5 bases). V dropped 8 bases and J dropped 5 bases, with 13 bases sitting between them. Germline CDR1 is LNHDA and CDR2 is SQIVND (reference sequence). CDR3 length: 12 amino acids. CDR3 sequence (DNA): TGTGCCAGTGCGCAGGGTGTCCACGAGCAGTACTTC. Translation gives CASAQGVHEQYF.

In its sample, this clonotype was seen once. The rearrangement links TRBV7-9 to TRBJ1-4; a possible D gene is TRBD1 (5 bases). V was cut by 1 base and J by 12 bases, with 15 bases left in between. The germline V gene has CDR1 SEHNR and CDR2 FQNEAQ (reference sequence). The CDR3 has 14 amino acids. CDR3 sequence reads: CASSLGQGGEELFF. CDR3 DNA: TGTGCCAGCAGCTTAGGTCAGGGCGGAGAAGAACTGTTTTTT.

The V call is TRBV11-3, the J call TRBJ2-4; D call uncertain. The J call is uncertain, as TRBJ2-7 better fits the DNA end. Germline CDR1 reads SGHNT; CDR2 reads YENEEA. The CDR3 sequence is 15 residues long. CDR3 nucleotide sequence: TGTGCCAGCAGCCCCCTAGGCATTACCCCCCGCGAGCAGTACTTC. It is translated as CASSPLGITPREQYF.

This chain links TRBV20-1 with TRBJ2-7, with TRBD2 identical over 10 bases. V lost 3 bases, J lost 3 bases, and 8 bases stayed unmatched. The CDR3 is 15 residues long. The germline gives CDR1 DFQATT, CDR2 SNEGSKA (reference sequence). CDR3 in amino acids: CSASPTSGAYYEQYF. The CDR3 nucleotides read TGCAGTGCTAGCCCCACTAGCGGGGCTTACTACGAGCAGTACTTC.

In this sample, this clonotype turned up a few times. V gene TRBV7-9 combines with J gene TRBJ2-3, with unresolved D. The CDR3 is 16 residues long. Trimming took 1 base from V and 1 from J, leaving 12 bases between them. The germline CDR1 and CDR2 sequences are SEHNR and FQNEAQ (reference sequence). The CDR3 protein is CASSLERFPRTDTQYF. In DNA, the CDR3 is TGTGCCAGCAGCTTAGAGAGGTTTCCCCGCACAGATACGCAGTATTTT.

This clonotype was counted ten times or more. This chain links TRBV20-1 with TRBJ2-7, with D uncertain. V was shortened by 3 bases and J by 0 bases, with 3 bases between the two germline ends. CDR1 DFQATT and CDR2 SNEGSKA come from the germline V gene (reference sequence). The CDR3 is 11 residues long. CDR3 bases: TGCAGTGCTAGCCACTCCTACGAGCAGTACTTC. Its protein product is CSASHSYEQYF.

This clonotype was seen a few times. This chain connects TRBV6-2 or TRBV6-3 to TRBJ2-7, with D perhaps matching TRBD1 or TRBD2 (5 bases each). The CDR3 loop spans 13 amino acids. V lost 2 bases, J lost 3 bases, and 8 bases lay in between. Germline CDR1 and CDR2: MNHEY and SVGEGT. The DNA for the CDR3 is TGTGCCAGCAGTTACGAGGGGCTCTACGAGCAGTACTTC. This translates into CASSYEGLYEQYF.

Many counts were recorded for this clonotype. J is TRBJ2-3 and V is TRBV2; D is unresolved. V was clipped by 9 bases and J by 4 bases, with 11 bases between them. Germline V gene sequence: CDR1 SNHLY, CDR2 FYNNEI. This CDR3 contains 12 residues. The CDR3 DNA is TGTGCCAGTGATCGGTTTTCAGATACGCAGTATTTT. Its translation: CASDRFSDTQYF.

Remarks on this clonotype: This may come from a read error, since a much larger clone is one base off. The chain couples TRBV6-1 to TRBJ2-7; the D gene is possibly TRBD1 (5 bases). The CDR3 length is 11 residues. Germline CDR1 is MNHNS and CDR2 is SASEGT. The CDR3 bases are TGTGTCAGCACCAGGGATTACGAGCAGTACTTC. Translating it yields CVSTRDYEQYF.

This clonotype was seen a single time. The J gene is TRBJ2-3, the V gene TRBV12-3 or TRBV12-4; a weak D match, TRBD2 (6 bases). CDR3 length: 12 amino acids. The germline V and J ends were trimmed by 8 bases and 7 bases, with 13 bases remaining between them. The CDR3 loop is CASRGVRNTQYF. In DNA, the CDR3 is TGTGCCAGCCGCGGGGTCAGGAATACGCAGTATTTT.

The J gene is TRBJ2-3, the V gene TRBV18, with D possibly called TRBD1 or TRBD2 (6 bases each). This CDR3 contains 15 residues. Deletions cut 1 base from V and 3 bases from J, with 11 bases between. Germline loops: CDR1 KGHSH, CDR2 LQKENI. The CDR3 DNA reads TGTGCCAGCTCACCACGGAGGGGGAAGACAGATACGCAGTATTTT. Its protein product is CASSPRRGKTDTQYF.

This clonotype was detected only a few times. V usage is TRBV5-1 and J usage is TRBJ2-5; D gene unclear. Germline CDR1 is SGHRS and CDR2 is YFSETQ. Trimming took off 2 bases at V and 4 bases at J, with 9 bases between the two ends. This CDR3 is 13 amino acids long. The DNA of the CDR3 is TGCGCCAGCAGCTTTCCCTATAGAGAGACCCAGTACTTC. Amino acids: CASSFPYRETQYF.

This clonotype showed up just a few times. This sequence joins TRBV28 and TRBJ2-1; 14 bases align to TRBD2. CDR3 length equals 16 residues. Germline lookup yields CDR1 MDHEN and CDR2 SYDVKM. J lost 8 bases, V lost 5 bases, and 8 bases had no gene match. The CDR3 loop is CASSPGLAGVGDEQFF. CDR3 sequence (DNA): TGTGCCAGCAGTCCGGGACTAGCGGGAGTAGGGGATGAGCAGTTCTTC.

As DNA, the CDR3 is TGTGCCAGCAGCCCCCGGACAGATCCCTATGGCTACACCTTC. It yields the protein CASSPRTDPYGYTF. This chain links TRBV9 with TRBJ1-2, with a weak D call TRBD1 (6 bases). The germline V and J ends were trimmed by 4 bases and 4 bases, with 14 bases remaining between them. The germline CDR1 and CDR2 sequences are SGDLS and YYNGEE. The CDR3 is made up of 14 amino acids. The full variable domain, rest sourced from reference TRBV9 and TRBJ1-2, is DSGVTQTPKHLITATGQRVTLRCSPRSGDLSVYWYQQSLDQGLQFLIQYYNGEERAKGNILERFSAQQFPDLHSELNLSSLELGDSALYFCASSPRTDPYGYTFGSGTRLTVV.

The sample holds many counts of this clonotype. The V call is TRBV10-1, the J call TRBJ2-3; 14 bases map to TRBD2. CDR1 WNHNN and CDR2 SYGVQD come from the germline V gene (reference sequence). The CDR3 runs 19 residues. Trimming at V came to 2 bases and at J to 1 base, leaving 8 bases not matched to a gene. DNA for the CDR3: TGCGCCAGCAGTGAGCCGTGTGGACTAGCGGGGGGACGCACAGATACGCAGTATTTT. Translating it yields CASSEPCGLAGGRTDTQYF.

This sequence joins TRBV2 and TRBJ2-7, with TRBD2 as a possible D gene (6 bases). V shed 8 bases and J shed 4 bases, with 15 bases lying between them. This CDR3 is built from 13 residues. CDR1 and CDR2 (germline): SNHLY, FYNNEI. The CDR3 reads CASSVQAGYEQYF. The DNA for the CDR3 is TGTGCCAGCTCGGTCCAGGCGGGATACGAGCAGTACTTC.

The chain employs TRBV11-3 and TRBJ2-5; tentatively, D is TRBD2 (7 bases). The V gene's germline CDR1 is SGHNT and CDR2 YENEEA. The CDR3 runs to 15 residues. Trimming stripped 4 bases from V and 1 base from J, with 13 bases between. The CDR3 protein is CASSSRRGAQETQYF. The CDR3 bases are TGTGCCAGCAGCTCGCGACGGGGGGCCCAAGAGACCCAGTACTTC.